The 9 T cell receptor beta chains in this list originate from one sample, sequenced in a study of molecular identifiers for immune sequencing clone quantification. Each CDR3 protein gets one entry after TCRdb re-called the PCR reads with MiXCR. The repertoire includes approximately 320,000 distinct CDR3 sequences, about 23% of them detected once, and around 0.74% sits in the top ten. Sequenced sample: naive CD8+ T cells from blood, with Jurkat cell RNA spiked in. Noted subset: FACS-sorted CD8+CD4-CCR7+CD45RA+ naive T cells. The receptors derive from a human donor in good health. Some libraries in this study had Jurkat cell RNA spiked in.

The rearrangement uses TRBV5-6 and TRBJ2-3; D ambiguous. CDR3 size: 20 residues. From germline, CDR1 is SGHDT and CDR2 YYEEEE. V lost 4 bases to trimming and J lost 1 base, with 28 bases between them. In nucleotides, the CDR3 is TGTGCCAGCAGCCAACCGAATCGCAGATTATGGATGTACGGCACAGATACGCAGTATTTT. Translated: CASSQPNRRLWMYGTDTQYF. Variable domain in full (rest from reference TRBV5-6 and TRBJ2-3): DAGVTQSPTHLIKTRGQQVTLRCSPKSGHDTVSWYQQALGQGPQFIFQYYEEEERQRGNFPDRFSGHQFPNYSSELNVNALLLGDSALYLCASSQPNRRLWMYGTDTQYFGPGTRLTVL.

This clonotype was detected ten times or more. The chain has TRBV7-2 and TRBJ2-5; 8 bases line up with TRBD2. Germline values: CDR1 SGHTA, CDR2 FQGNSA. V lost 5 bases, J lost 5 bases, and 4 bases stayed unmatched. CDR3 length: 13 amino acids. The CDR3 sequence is CASSPAGGETQYF. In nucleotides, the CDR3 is TGTGCCAGCAGCCCCGCGGGGGGCGAGACCCAGTACTTC.

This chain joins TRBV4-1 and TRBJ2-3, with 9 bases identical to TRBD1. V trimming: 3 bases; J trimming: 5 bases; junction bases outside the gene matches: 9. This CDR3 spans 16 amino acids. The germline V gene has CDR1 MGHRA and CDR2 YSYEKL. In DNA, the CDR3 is TGCGCCAGCAGCCACCCGGGACAGGGTGGAGGAGATACGCAGTATTTT. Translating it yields CASSHPGQGGGDTQYF.

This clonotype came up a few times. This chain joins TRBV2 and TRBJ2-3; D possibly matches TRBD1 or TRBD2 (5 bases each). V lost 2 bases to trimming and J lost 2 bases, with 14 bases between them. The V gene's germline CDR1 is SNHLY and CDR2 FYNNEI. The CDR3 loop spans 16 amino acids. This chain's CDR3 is CASSERTGGATDTQYF. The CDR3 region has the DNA TGTGCCAGCAGTGAAAGGACTGGTGGGGCCACAGATACGCAGTATTTT.

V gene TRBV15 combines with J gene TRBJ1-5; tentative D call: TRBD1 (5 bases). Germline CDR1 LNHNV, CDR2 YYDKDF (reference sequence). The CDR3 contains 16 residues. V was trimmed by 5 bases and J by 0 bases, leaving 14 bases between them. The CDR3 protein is CATSRAQGYSNQPQHF. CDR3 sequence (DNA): TGTGCCACCAGCCGCGCCCAGGGCTATAGCAATCAGCCCCAGCATTTT. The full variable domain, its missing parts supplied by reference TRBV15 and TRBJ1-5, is DAMVIQNPRYQVTQFGKPVTLSCSQTLNHNVMYWYQQKSSQAPKLLFHYYDKDFNNEADTPDNFQSRRPNTSFCFLDIRSPGLGDTAMYLCATSRAQGYSNQPQHFGDGTRLSIL.

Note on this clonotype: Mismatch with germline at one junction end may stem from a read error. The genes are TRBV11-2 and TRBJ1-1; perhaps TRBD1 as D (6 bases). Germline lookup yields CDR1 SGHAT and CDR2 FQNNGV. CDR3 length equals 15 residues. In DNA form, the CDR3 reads TGTGCCAGCAGCTTAGAGGGGGCTTCCTACACTCAAGCATTCTTT. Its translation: CASSLEGASYTQAFF.

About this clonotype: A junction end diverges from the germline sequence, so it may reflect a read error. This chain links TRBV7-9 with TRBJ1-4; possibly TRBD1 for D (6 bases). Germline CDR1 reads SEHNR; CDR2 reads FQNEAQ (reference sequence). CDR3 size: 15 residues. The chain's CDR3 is CASSRVGGQDDKLFF. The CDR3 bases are TGTGCCAGCAGCAGAGTGGGGGGGCAGGATGATAAACTGTTTTTT.

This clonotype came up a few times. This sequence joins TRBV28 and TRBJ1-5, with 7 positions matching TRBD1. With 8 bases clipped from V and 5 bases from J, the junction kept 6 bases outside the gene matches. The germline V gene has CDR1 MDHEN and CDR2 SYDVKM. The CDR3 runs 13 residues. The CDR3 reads CASWDSAYQPQHF. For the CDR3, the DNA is TGTGCCAGCTGGGACAGTGCATATCAGCCCCAGCATTTT.

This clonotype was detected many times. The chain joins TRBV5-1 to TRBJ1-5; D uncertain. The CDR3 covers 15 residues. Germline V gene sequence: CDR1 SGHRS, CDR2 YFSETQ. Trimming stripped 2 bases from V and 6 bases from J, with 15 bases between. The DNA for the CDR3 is TGCGCCAGCAGCTTTTTGGGAATTGGCGGTCAGCCCCAGCATTTT. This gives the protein CASSFLGIGGQPQHF.